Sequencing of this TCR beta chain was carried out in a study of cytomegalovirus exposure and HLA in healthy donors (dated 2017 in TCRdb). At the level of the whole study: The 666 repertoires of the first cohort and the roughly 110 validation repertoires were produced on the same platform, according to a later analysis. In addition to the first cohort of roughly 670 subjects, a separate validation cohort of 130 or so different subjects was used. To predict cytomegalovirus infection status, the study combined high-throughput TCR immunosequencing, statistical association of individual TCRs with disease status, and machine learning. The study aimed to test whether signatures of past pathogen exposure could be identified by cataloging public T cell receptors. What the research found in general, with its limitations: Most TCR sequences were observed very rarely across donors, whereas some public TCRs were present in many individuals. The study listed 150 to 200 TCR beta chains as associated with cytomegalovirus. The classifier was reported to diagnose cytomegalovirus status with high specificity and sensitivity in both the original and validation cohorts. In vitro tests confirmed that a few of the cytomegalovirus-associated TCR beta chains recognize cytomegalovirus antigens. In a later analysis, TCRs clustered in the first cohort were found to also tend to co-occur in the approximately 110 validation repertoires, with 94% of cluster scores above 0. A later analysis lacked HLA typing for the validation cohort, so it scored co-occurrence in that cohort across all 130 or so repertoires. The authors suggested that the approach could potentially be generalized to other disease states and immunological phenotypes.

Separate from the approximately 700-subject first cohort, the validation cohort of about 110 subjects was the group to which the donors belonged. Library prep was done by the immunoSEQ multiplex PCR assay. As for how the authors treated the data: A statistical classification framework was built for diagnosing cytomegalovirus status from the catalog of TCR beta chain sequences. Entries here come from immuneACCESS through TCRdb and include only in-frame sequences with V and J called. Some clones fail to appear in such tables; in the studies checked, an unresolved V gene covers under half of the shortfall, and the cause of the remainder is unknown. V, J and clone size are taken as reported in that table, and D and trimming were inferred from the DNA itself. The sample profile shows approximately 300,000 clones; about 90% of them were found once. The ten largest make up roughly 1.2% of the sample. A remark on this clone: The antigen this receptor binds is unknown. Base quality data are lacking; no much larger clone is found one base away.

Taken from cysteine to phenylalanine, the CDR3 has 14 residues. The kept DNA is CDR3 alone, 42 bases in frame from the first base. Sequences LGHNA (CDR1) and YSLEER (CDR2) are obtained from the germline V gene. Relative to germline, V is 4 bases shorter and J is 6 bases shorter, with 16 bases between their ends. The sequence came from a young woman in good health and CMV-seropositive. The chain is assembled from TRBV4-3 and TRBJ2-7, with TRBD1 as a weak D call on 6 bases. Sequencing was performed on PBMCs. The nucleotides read TGCGCCAGCAGCCCACAGGGTGGGTATACCGAGCAGTACTTC. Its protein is CASSPQGGYTEQYF.